This T cell receptor beta chain was obtained from a study of blood T cell repertoires in COVID-19. Assay used: immunoSEQ multiplex PCR; TCRdb lists only in-frame clones, some missing. Altogether 200,000 to 250,000 clones are present, 70% to 85% being singletons, with the ten largest covering roughly 8.7%. The CDR3 length is 13 residues. V lost 6 bases to trimming and J lost 9 bases, with 15 bases between them. Germline values: CDR1 SNHLY, CDR2 FYNNEI. The chain employs TRBV2 and TRBJ2-1; a possible D gene is TRBD2 (5 bases). The receptor's source is a man aged 45 to 65 with active or convalescent COVID-19. The specimen was peripheral blood. CDR3 in amino acids: CASSLTRFSEQFF. DNA for the CDR3: TGTGCCAGCAGCCTTACTAGGTTTAGTGAGCAGTTCTTC. The full variable domain, completed using reference TRBV2 and TRBJ2-1, is EPEVTQTPSHQVTQMGQEVILRCVPISNHLYFYWYRQILGQKVEFLVSFYNNEISEKSEIFDDQFSVERPDGSNFTLKIRSTKLEDSAMYFCASSLTRFSEQFFGPGTRLTVL.